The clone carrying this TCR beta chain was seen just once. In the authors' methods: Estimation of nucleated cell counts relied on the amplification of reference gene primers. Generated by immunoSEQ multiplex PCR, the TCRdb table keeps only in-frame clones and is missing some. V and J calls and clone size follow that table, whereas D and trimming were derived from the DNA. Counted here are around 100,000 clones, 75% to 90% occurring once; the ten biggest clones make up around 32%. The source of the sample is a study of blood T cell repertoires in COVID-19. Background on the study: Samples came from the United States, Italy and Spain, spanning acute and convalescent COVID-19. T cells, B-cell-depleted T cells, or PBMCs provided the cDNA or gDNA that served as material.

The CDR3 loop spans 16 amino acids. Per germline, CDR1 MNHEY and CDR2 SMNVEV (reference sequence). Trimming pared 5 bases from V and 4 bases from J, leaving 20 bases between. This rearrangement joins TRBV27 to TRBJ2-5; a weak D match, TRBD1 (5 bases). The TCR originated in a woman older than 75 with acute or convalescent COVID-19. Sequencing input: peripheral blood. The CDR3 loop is CASSPSPGQGPETQYF. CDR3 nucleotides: TGTGCCAGCAGTCCCAGCCCAGGGCAGGGTCCAGAGACCCAGTACTTC.